A selection of T cell receptor beta chains follows, all from one sample in a study of T cell clonotyping in hematopoietic cell transplantation. The data were produced by immunoSEQ multiplex PCR, yet TCRdb's version contains in-frame clones alone and is incomplete. Among 8,000 or so clones listed, 90% to 97% were seen once. The sequencing here drew on PBMCs, taken 30 days after allogeneic stem cell transplant. These receptors were taken from a male patient aged 35-50 years who had an allogeneic stem cell transplant from a related donor, so the T cells may come from the graft donor. Some clones in this sample may be carry-over from other donors' samples. CDR3s leave out the opening cysteine and the closing phenylalanine or tryptophan.

CDR3 protein,V gene,J gene
ASSSAIEGNYGYT,TRBV6-5,TRBJ1-2
ASSFTPSGANVLT,TRBV5-1,TRBJ2-6
ASSYSREAGYT,TRBV6-5,TRBJ1-2
ASSLGRSSEQY,TRBV4-2,TRBJ2-7
ASSRTGKGGYT,TRBV6-5,TRBJ1-2
ASRTGLNTGELF,TRBV6-5,TRBJ2-2
AWSQRGNEKLF,TRBV30,TRBJ1-4
ASSLGDRGSYEQY,TRBV7-9,TRBJ2-7
ASSVSDRTSYEQY,TRBV9,TRBJ2-7
ASSLMMGADTQY,TRBV5-4,TRBJ2-3
ASNNPSGGPLNYGYT,TRBV5-6,TRBJ1-2
ASCGTGEYYGYT,TRBV28,TRBJ1-2
ASSQGTGGGDYNEQF,TRBV4-1,TRBJ2-1
ASSFRGDGTDTQY,TRBV7-3,TRBJ2-3
ASSPRSGFQPQH,TRBV18,TRBJ1-5
ASSFSFTQMNTEAF,TRBV28,TRBJ1-1
ASNLGQIYGYT,TRBV2,TRBJ1-2
ASSEPTGNTEAF,TRBV6-1,TRBJ1-1
ASSPGTGGYEQY,TRBV7-3,TRBJ2-7
ASSPRGGAGYGYT,TRBV27,TRBJ1-2
ASSSPQQGPGPQH,TRBV28,TRBJ1-5
ASSLGAGRDSNQPQH,TRBV7-6,TRBJ1-5
ASSQQTLQPQH,TRBV4-1,TRBJ1-5
ASSFLSGAGDTQY,TRBV5-1,TRBJ2-3
ASSLGSGQVNTEAF,TRBV5-6,TRBJ1-1
ASSLKGRDGEAF,TRBV7-3,TRBJ1-1
ASSPPGGQGSGYT,TRBV28,TRBJ1-2
ASSLLMEYSEAF,TRBV7-8,TRBJ1-1
ASSLGPSGAISNSYEQY,TRBV5-1,TRBJ2-7
ASNPVGFRNTEAF,TRBV27,TRBJ1-1
ASRTEAYEQY,TRBV2,TRBJ2-7
AISPGLGDTEAF,TRBV10-3,TRBJ1-1
ASSEGQYNEQF,TRBV11-3,TRBJ2-1
ASSRTQETQY,TRBV5-1,TRBJ2-5
ASSPRLAGGPGQF,TRBV7-8,TRBJ2-1
ASSRDYNQPQH,TRBV2,TRBJ1-5
ASSAAGKFRFLDEQF,TRBV25-1,TRBJ2-1
ASSDFRGTGNTIY,TRBV11-2,TRBJ1-3
ASSPIFSSDSEAF,TRBV5-1,TRBJ1-1
ASSLEKGTWSTEAF,TRBV27,TRBJ1-1
ASRRQYNSPLH,TRBV6-5,TRBJ1-6
ASTRYVPSGRKSYEQY,TRBV4-1,TRBJ2-7
AWSSWTGTEAF,TRBV30,TRBJ1-1
ASREEKLF,TRBV6-6,TRBJ1-4
ASSLDGANVLT,TRBV7-8,TRBJ2-6
ASSQGPGGNQPQH,TRBV7-2,TRBJ1-5
ASSAGLAAMTQY,TRBV9,TRBJ2-5
AISEPQGSKNIQY,TRBV10-3,TRBJ2-4
ASSGQVNSNQPQH,TRBV6-6,TRBJ1-5
AWSVSSYEQY,TRBV30,TRBJ2-7